Below are 7 T cell receptor beta chains sequenced from a single sample in a study of T cell repertoires in cytomegalovirus infection (dated by TCRdb to 2018 to 2020). TCRdb shows the sequencer as Illumina HiSeq 1500. Using fastp trimming at Q25 and MiXCR clonotype assembly, TCRdb reanalyzed the public sequencing data and kept in-frame beta chains. Duplicate CDR3 protein sequences are folded into a single record with the most common DNA and genes. Here the sample has about 180,000 distinct CDR3 sequences; roughly a fifth occur a single time. The ten biggest clones cover about 25% of the sample. These receptors lack a known antigen. The sample's treatment or condition, from its label and the paper: in vitro stimulation with specific CMV peptide epitopes to enrich CMV-specific T cells. The material sequenced was CD8+ T cells from cultured PBMCs, taken from culture after CMV antigen stimulation. The receptor set was obtained from a human donor in good health (CMV status not recorded). Some clones in this sample may be carry-over from other donors' samples.

This sequence joins TRBV4-1 and TRBJ2-3; tentatively, D is TRBD1 (6 bases). Germline loops: CDR1 MGHRA, CDR2 YSYEKL. Between the trimmed V and J ends, which lost 1 base and 6 bases, there was a span of 20 bases. CDR3 length equals 17 residues. The CDR3 DNA follows: TGCGCCAGCAGCCAAGGGGGGCCCCAGAATTTCCTGGATACGCAGTATTTT. This translates into CASSQGGPQNFLDTQYF.

This clonotype was counted a few times. The V gene is TRBV12-3 or TRBV12-4, the J gene TRBJ2-7; no reliable D call. The CDR3 contains 16 residues. Trimming shortened V by 4 bases and J by 4 bases, and 20 bases separated the two germline ends. The CDR3 DNA reads TGTGCCAGCAGTTCCACCGAGCCGGTCGCAAGGTACGAGCAGTACTTC. Translated, it gives CASSSTEPVARYEQYF.

This clonotype was seen a handful of times. The V gene is TRBV7-9, the J gene TRBJ1-2, with D maybe TRBD1 (6 bases). Trimming removed 5 bases from V and 5 bases from J, with 21 bases in between. Germline CDR1 is SEHNR and CDR2 is FQNEAQ (reference sequence). The CDR3 totals 16 residues. The CDR3: CASSGSRGEGVYGYTF. The CDR3 DNA is TGTGCCAGCAGCGGCAGCAGGGGCGAAGGGGTTTATGGCTACACCTTC.

This clonotype was picked up a small number of times. The chain links TRBV20-1 to TRBJ2-3; D assignment may be TRBD1 or TRBD2 (5 bases each). This CDR3 comprises 17 residues. V shed 3 bases and J shed 2 bases, with 21 bases lying between them. Germline V CDR1 and CDR2: DFQATT, SNEGSKA (reference sequence). The CDR3 loop is CSASPGTTRIDTDTQYF. CDR3 DNA sequence: TGCAGTGCTAGCCCCGGGACGACCAGGATAGACACAGATACGCAGTATTTT.

This clonotype was observed a handful of times. In DNA, the CDR3 is TGTGCCAGCACCTATCGATTGGGACTAGCGGGGGAGAGGGGCAAAAACATTCAGTACTTC. Amino acids: CASTYRLGLAGERGKNIQYF. The J gene is TRBJ2-4, the V gene TRBV7-2, with 14 bases that match TRBD2. The CDR3 is 20 amino acids. Germline loops: CDR1 SGHTA, CDR2 FQGNSA. Trimming at V came to 7 bases and at J to 3 bases, leaving 17 bases not matched to a gene.

This clonotype has only one observation. The chain carries TRBV6-2 or TRBV6-3 and TRBJ2-6; perhaps TRBD1 as D (6 bases). The germline V gene has CDR1 MNHEY and CDR2 SVGEGT. Trimming left V 5 bases short and J 0 bases short, with 29 bases between. The CDR3 sequence is 22 residues long. For the CDR3, the DNA is TGTGCCAGCAGTCCCTTTGGCCCCCACAGAGATACAGGGAGCTCTGGGGCCAACGTCCTGACTTTC. Its protein product is CASSPFGPHRDTGSSGANVLTF.

This clonotype was found many times. This chain links TRBV28 with TRBJ2-7; D is possibly TRBD2 (6 bases). CDR1 and CDR2 from the germline V gene are MDHEN and SYDVKM. V was pared by 7 bases and J by 1 base, with 17 bases between. The CDR3 totals 15 residues. CDR3 region: CASNLREMGSYEQYF. The DNA of the CDR3 is TGTGCCAGCAATCTCCGGGAGATGGGGTCCTACGAGCAGTACTTC.